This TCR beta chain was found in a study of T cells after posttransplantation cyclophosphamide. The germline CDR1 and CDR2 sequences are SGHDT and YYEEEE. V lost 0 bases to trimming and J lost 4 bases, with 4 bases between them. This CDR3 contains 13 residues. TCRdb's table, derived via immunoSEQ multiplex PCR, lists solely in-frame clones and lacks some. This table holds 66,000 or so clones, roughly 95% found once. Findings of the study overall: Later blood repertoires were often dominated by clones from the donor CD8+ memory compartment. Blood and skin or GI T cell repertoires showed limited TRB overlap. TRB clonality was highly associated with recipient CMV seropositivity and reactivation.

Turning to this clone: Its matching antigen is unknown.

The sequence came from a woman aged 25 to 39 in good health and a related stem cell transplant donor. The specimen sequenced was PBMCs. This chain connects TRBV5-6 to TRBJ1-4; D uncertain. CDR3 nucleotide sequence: TGTGCCAGCAGCTTGGCTTTTAATGAAAAACTGTTTTTT. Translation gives CASSLAFNEKLFF.